Each of the 28 T cell receptor beta chains below was sequenced from the same sample in a study of T cells in localized non-small cell lung cancer. TCRdb keeps only in-frame clones here, not all; method: immunoSEQ multiplex PCR. This sample has over 45,000 clones; roughly 90% occur once, and the top ten carry less than 25%. The sample in question was peripheral blood, obtained before any cancer treatment. The receptors shown here come from a man aged 35-75 years with stage I squamous cell lung carcinoma.

This chain connects TRBV7-2 to TRBJ2-1; D is unresolved. Trimming took off 5 bases at V and 10 bases at J, with 21 bases between the two ends. The CDR3 has 15 residues. Germline V lookup: CDR1 SGHTA, CDR2 FQGNSA. The CDR3 sequence is CASSVSGPILGEQFF. The CDR3 coding sequence is TGTGCCAGCAGCGTCTCAGGTCCCATCTTGGGAGAGCAGTTCTTC.

V and J are TRBV4-3 and TRBJ2-3, with 8 bases that match TRBD1. Looked up from germline, CDR1 is LGHNA and CDR2 is YSLEER. This CDR3 region has 18 residues. J gave up 2 bases and V 3 bases, and 13 bases lay outside the gene matches. The CDR3 reads CASSQALLRQGSTDTQYF. CDR3 nucleotide sequence: TGCGCCAGCAGCCAGGCCCTGCTGAGACAGGGGTCCACAGATACGCAGTATTTT.

The rearrangement links TRBV28 to TRBJ2-2; TRBD1 agrees at 8 bases. Germline assignment: CDR1 MDHEN and CDR2 SYDVKM. The CDR3 spans 16 residues. V was clipped by 5 bases and J by 6 bases; unmatched bases: 11. This CDR3 is CASSLYGQGSAGELFF. CDR3 nucleotide sequence: TGTGCCAGCAGTCTATACGGACAGGGAAGTGCCGGGGAGCTGTTTTTT.

This chain connects TRBV4-3 to TRBJ1-1; weak D call: TRBD1 (5 bases). The V gene lost 2 bases and the J gene lost 3 bases, with 7 bases spanning the gap. The length of the CDR3 is 13 residues. Germline CDR1 LGHNA, CDR2 YSLEER. CDR3 sequence (DNA): TGCGCCAGCAGCCAAACGACAGACACTGAAGCTTTCTTT. It translates to CASSQTTDTEAFF.

The chain has TRBV7-9 and TRBJ1-1; tentative D call: TRBD1 (5 bases). The ends were cut back, 4 bases at V and 5 bases at J, with 20 bases in the middle. The CDR3 extends over 16 amino acids. CDR1 and CDR2 from the germline V gene are SEHNR and FQNEAQ (reference sequence). The CDR3 region is CASSSPRGGEVTEAFF. CDR3 in DNA: TGTGCCAGCAGCTCTCCCCGTGGGGGTGAGGTTACTGAAGCTTTCTTT.

The chain couples TRBV9 to TRBJ2-3, with TRBD2 as a possible D gene (6 bases). The CDR3 spans 16 residues. Per the germline V gene, CDR1 is SGDLS and CDR2 is YYNGEE. With 0 bases removed from V and 0 bases from J, the gap between germline ends came to 11 bases. In nucleotides, the CDR3 is TGTGCCAGCAGCGTAGCTGGCGGGACCAGCACAGATACGCAGTATTTT. The encoded protein is CASSVAGGTSTDTQYF.

The V gene is TRBV27, the J gene TRBJ1-4; 8 bases line up with TRBD1. Germline CDR1 and CDR2: MNHEY and SMNVEV (reference sequence). Trimming removed 3 bases from V and 5 bases from J; junction bases left unmatched: 2. This CDR3 is built from 14 residues. This chain's CDR3 is CASSFRTGNEKLFF. The CDR3 DNA follows: TGTGCCAGCAGTTTCCGGACAGGGAATGAAAAACTGTTTTTT.

The chain has TRBV7-9 and TRBJ2-7; D is unclear. There are 14 residues in the CDR3. Between the trimmed V and J ends, which lost 0 bases and 2 bases, there was a span of 8 bases. CDR1 is SEHNR and CDR2 is FQNEAQ in the germline V gene (reference sequence). The chain's CDR3 is CASSLAGDAYEQYF. CDR3 nucleotides: TGTGCCAGCAGCTTAGCTGGCGATGCCTACGAGCAGTACTTC.

The count of this clone is one. The V gene is TRBV5-5, the J gene TRBJ1-2; no definite D call. The CDR3 length is 15 residues. V was pared by 0 bases and J by 3 bases, with 12 bases between. Per germline, CDR1 SGHKS and CDR2 YYEKEE (reference sequence). CDR3 loop: CASSLALGSYYGYTF. The DNA of the CDR3 is TGTGCCAGCAGCTTGGCCCTAGGCAGTTACTATGGCTACACCTTC.

The chain has TRBV28 and TRBJ1-5; D is ambiguous. The V gene lost 1 base and the J gene lost 9 bases, with 7 bases spanning the gap. Germline V gives CDR1 MDHEN, CDR2 SYDVKM. The CDR3 sequence is 12 residues long. In DNA form, the CDR3 reads TGTGCCAGCAGTTTATCTGAACTGCCCCAGCATTTT. It is translated as CASSLSELPQHF.

The genes are TRBV4-1 and TRBJ2-1; no firm D call. The germline gives CDR1 MGHRA, CDR2 YSYEKL. Trimming pared 4 bases from V and 9 bases from J, leaving 16 bases between. The CDR3 totals 14 residues. In nucleotides, the CDR3 is TGCGCCAGCAGCCCTCGAACGGCGGATAGTGAGCAGTTCTTC. Its protein product is CASSPRTADSEQFF.

This chain links TRBV7-9 with TRBJ1-4; 9 bases are a match to TRBD1. The CDR3 runs to 15 residues. Unmatched junction bases numbered 4, after V lost 2 bases and J lost 6 bases. Looked up from germline, CDR1 is SEHNR and CDR2 is FQNEAQ (reference sequence). CDR3 DNA sequence: TGTGCCAGCAGCTTAAGGGGACAGGGTGATGAAAAACTGTTTTTT. Amino acids: CASSLRGQGDEKLFF.

The chain uses TRBV5-4 and TRBJ1-1, with D hard to call. The CDR3 is 12 amino acids. V lost 7 bases to trimming and J lost 1 base, with 8 bases between them. CDR1 and CDR2 (germline): SGHNT, YYREEE (reference sequence). CDR3 sequence: CASARENTEAFF. CDR3 nucleotide sequence: TGTGCCAGCGCCCGAGAGAACACTGAAGCTTTCTTT. The full variable domain, its missing parts supplied by reference TRBV5-4 and TRBJ1-1, is ETGVTQSPTHLIKTRGQQVTLRCSSQSGHNTVSWYQQALGQGPQFIFQYYREEENGRGNFPPRFSGLQFPNYSSELNVNALELDDSALYLCASARENTEAFFGQGTRLTVV.

The V call is TRBV6-5, the J call TRBJ2-1, with D uncertain. Germline V gives CDR1 MNHEY, CDR2 SVGAGI. The CDR3 sequence is 15 residues long. Trimming shortened V by 7 bases and J by 0 bases, and 13 bases separated the two germline ends. This CDR3 reads CASNSLDSSYNEQFF. The CDR3 DNA reads TGTGCCAGCAATAGCCTGGATAGCTCCTACAATGAGCAGTTCTTC.

This clone was counted a single time. This chain joins TRBV5-1 and TRBJ2-1; 7 nucleotides agree with TRBD1. Per the germline V gene, CDR1 is SGHRS and CDR2 is YFSETQ. V shed 1 base, J shed 3 bases, and the junction held 4 bases outside the gene matches. The CDR3 length is 15 residues. This CDR3 reads CASSLFRDSYNEQFF. Written as DNA, the CDR3 is TGCGCCAGCAGCTTGTTCCGGGACAGCTACAATGAGCAGTTCTTC.

This clone was detected only once. The chain links TRBV7-9 to TRBJ2-2, with 9 nucleotides matching TRBD2. Looked up from germline, CDR1 is SEHNR and CDR2 is FQNEAQ (reference sequence). The CDR3 totals 17 residues. Trimming took 4 bases from V and 4 from J; bases not matched to a gene: 10. CDR3 sequence: CASSSRAGGPVTGELFF. The CDR3 coding sequence is TGTGCCAGCAGCTCTCGAGCGGGAGGCCCCGTCACCGGGGAGCTGTTTTTT.

For the CDR3, the DNA is TGTGCCAGCAGTTACGCGGGACTTCAAACTCAGTTCTTC. Translating it yields CASSYAGLQTQFF. The chain recombines TRBV28 with TRBJ2-1; TRBD2 might be the D (6 bases). The CDR3 consists of 13 residues. V lost 4 bases and J lost 13, with 17 bases in between. The germline CDR1 and CDR2 sequences are MDHEN and SYDVKM.

This rearrangement joins TRBV7-2 to TRBJ2-7; possibly TRBD2 for D (6 bases). Germline V gives CDR1 SGHTA, CDR2 FQGNSA. V was pared by 4 bases and J by 4 bases, with 14 bases between. This CDR3 is built from 14 residues. The CDR3 coding sequence is TGTGCCAGCAGCTCGGGTGTGGGGGGATACGAGCAGTACTTC. This sequence encodes CASSSGVGGYEQYF.

This clone is medium-sized. V is TRBV30 and J is TRBJ2-7; D may match TRBD1 or TRBD2 (5 bases each). Germline CDR1 GTSNPN, CDR2 SVGIG (reference sequence). The CDR3 loop spans 14 amino acids. Between the trimmed V and J ends, which lost 4 bases and 2 bases, there was a span of 15 bases. The CDR3 protein is CAWTRGVETYEQYF. The CDR3 nucleotides are TGTGCCTGGACCCGAGGGGTGGAAACCTACGAGCAGTACTTC.

The chain uses TRBV28 and TRBJ1-1; D call uncertain. The germline V and J ends were trimmed by 2 bases and 3 bases, with 4 bases remaining between them. CDR3 length: 12 residues. In germline, CDR1 is MDHEN, CDR2 SYDVKM. This CDR3 is CASSLGYTEAFF. In nucleotides, the CDR3 is TGTGCCAGCAGTTTAGGGTACACTGAAGCTTTCTTT.

The V call is TRBV25-1, the J call TRBJ1-5, with 8 positions matching TRBD1. The CDR3 contains 13 residues. Germline assignment: CDR1 MGHDK and CDR2 SYGVNS. The ends lost 8 bases at V and 7 bases at J; junction bases unmatched: 7. This chain's CDR3 is CASGGQVGQPQHF. The DNA of the CDR3 is TGTGCCAGCGGGGGACAGGTAGGGCAGCCCCAGCATTTT.

CDR3 loop: CASSQEDHRTDTQYF. CDR3 nucleotides: TGCGCCAGCAGCCAAGAGGATCACCGCACAGATACGCAGTATTTT. The chain carries TRBV4-3 and TRBJ2-3; D not resolved. V was trimmed by 0 bases and J by 1 base, leaving 8 bases between them. This CDR3 is built from 15 residues. Germline V gene lookup returns CDR1 LGHNA and CDR2 YSLEER.

This clone was detected once. The CDR3 nucleotides are TGTGCCAGCAGCTCTTCGACTAGCGGGGACACCGGGGAGCTGTTTTTT. Amino acids: CASSSSTSGDTGELFF. The V gene is TRBV7-6, the J gene TRBJ2-2; 11 positions match TRBD2. This CDR3 region has 16 residues. V was pared by 4 bases and J by 3 bases, with 4 bases of the junction left unmatched. Germline values: CDR1 SGHVS, CDR2 FNYEAQ.

The sample holds one count of this clone. The rearrangement links TRBV2 to TRBJ2-7, with D possibly matching TRBD1 (5 bases). CDR3 size: 13 residues. Per the germline V gene, CDR1 is SNHLY and CDR2 is FYNNEI. The V and J ends lost 7 bases and 3 bases respectively, with 13 bases between them. The CDR3 region has the DNA TGTGCCAGCATAGGGGATTTGAGCTACGAGCAGTACTTC. It translates to CASIGDLSYEQYF.

The chain uses TRBV7-2 and TRBJ2-3; 9 bases fit TRBD2. V lost 1 base, J lost 1 base, and 6 bases stayed unmatched. CDR3 length: 17 residues. Germline loops: CDR1 SGHTA, CDR2 FQGNSA. The CDR3 region is CASSLVSAGGGTDTQYF. The CDR3 nucleotides read TGTGCCAGCAGCTTAGTATCCGCGGGAGGGGGCACAGATACGCAGTATTTT.

This clone was recorded once. J is TRBJ2-6 and V is TRBV5-1; the D is unclear. V gave up 4 bases and J gave up 0 bases, with 5 bases separating them. Germline V gene sequence: CDR1 SGHRS, CDR2 YFSETQ. The CDR3 contains 14 residues. CDR3 in amino acids: CASSESSGANVLTF. The CDR3 nucleotides read TGCGCCAGCAGCGAGTCCTCTGGGGCCAACGTCCTGACTTTC. Drawing the rest from reference TRBV5-1 and TRBJ2-6, the complete variable domain is KAGVTQTPRYLIKTRGQQVTLSCSPISGHRSVSWYQQTPGQGLQFLFEYFSETQRNKGNFPGRFSGRQFSNSRSEMNVSTLELGDSALYLCASSESSGANVLTFGAGSRLTVL.

The V gene is TRBV18, the J gene TRBJ2-3, with a weak D call TRBD2 (6 bases). Per the germline V gene, CDR1 is KGHSH and CDR2 is LQKENI. V was shortened by 2 bases and J by 1 base, with 10 bases between the two germline ends. The CDR3 length is 15 residues. The CDR3 region is CASSPVGSGTDTQYF. The CDR3 DNA reads TGTGCCAGCTCACCAGTCGGGAGTGGCACAGATACGCAGTATTTT. Using reference TRBV18 and TRBJ2-3 for the parts outside the CDR3, the full variable domain is NAGVMQNPRHLVRRRGQEARLRCSPMKGHSHVYWYRQLPEEGLKFMVYLQKENIIDESGMPKERFSAEFPKEGPSILRIQQVVRGDSAAYFCASSPVGSGTDTQYFGPGTRLTVL.

The chain employs TRBV4-3 and TRBJ2-1; possibly TRBD2 for D (5 bases). Trimming took off 4 bases at V and 10 bases at J, with 14 bases between the two ends. The CDR3 loop spans 13 amino acids. The germline gives CDR1 LGHNA, CDR2 YSLEER. CDR3 in DNA: TGCGCCAGCAGCCCCGAACTACGGGGAGAGCAGTTCTTC. Translated, it gives CASSPELRGEQFF.